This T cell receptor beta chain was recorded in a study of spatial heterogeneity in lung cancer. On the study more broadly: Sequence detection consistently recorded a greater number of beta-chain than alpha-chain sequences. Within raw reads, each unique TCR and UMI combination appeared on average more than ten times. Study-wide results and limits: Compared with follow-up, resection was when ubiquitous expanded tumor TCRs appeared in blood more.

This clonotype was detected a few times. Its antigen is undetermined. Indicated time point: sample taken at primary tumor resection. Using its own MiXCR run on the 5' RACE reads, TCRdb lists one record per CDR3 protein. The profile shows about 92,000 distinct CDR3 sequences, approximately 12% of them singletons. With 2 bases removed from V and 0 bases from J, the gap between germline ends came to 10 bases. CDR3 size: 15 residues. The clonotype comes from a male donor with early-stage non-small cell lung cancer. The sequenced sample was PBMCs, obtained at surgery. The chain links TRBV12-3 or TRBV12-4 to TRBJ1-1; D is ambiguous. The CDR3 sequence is CASSLRLSMNTEAFF. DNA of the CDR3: TGTGCCAGCAGTTTACGACTGAGCATGAACACTGAAGCTTTCTTT.